Below, 27 T cell receptor beta chains from the same sample are listed, as sequenced in a study of identical twins. TCRdb analysed the 5' RACE reads with MiXCR anew, one entry per CDR3 protein. Among 690,000 or so distinct CDR3 sequences listed, less than 10% were seen once. This sample also belongs to another study, concerning yellow fever vaccine responses in identical twins.

The source material was PBMCs. The receptors were sampled from a woman aged 18-29 years in good health.

This clonotype was counted ten times or more. The chain has TRBV12-3 or TRBV12-4 and TRBJ2-7; TRBD1 might be the D (5 bases). The CDR3 runs to 11 residues. V lost 1 base to trimming and J lost 7 bases, with 5 bases between them. CDR3 sequence reads: CASSLGTEQYF. CDR3 DNA sequence: TGTGCCAGCAGTTTAGGGACAGAGCAGTACTTC.

This clonotype was found a few times. V and J are TRBV3-1 and TRBJ2-2; D is possibly TRBD1 (5 bases). Germline V gene lookup returns CDR1 LGHDT and CDR2 YNNKEL (reference sequence). The CDR3 totals 15 residues. Trimming shortened V by 2 bases and J by 5 bases, and 12 bases separated the two germline ends. The DNA for the CDR3 is TGTGCCAGCAGCCAATTCCAGGGTCTAACCGGGGAGCTGTTTTTT. Protein sequence: CASSQFQGLTGELFF. The full variable domain, rest sourced from reference TRBV3-1 and TRBJ2-2, is DTAVSQTPKYLVTQMGNDKSIKCEQNLGHDTMYWYKQDSKKFLKIMFSYNNKELIINETVPNRFSPKSPDKAHLNLHINSLELGDSAVYFCASSQFQGLTGELFFGEGSRLTVL.

This clonotype was recorded at least ten times. The chain has TRBV12-3 or TRBV12-4 and TRBJ1-4; D gene uncertain. V was trimmed by 6 bases and J by 2 bases, leaving 13 bases between them. This CDR3 is 15 amino acids long. The chain's CDR3 is CASSPQFGTNEKLFF. The CDR3 nucleotides read TGTGCCAGCAGCCCCCAGTTCGGGACTAATGAAAAACTGTTTTTT.

The chain links TRBV20-1 to TRBJ2-5; TRBD2 matches 8 bases. Germline CDR1 reads DFQATT; CDR2 reads SNEGSKA (reference sequence). With 1 base clipped from V and 2 bases from J, the junction kept 6 bases outside the gene matches. The CDR3 runs to 15 residues. CDR3 residues: CSARVAGGLQETQYF. CDR3 nucleotide sequence: TGCAGTGCTAGAGTTGCGGGGGGACTACAAGAGACCCAGTACTTC.

This clonotype was detected many times. The J gene is TRBJ2-5, the V gene TRBV7-9; 8 positions match TRBD1. CDR1 is SEHNR and CDR2 is FQNEAQ in the germline V gene (reference sequence). After removal of 5 bases from V and 5 bases from J, the junction contained 4 bases not matched to a gene. The CDR3 covers 13 residues. CDR3 coding DNA: TGTGCCAGCAGCAAGACAGGGGACGAGACCCAGTACTTC. Residues: CASSKTGDETQYF.

Only a few counts were recorded for this clonotype. V is TRBV5-1 and J is TRBJ2-3; TRBD1 is a possible D gene (5 bases). Germline V gene sequence: CDR1 SGHRS, CDR2 YFSETQ. The V and J ends lost 2 bases and 3 bases respectively, with 13 bases between them. This CDR3 region has 15 residues. The CDR3 sequence is CASSFGRDKTDTQYF. CDR3 DNA sequence: TGCGCCAGCAGCTTTGGCAGGGATAAAACAGATACGCAGTATTTT.

The chain has TRBV7-2 and TRBJ2-3, with 7 bases fitting TRBD1. The CDR3 is made up of 14 amino acids. The trim removed 5 bases at V and 2 bases at J, leaving 4 bases unmatched. Germline loops: CDR1 SGHTA, CDR2 FQGNSA. The CDR3 sequence is CASSQGQPTDTQYF. The CDR3 nucleotides are TGTGCCAGCAGCCAGGGACAGCCCACAGATACGCAGTATTTT.

This clonotype was detected a few times. This chain connects TRBV28 to TRBJ2-7; D tentatively reads TRBD1 or TRBD2 (5 bases each). The V and J ends lost 11 bases and 2 bases respectively, with 10 bases between them. The CDR3 totals 11 residues. Germline V gene sequence: CDR1 MDHEN, CDR2 SYDVKM. The DNA for the CDR3 is TGTGCCGAGGGGAATACCTACGAGCAGTACTTC. Translating gives CAEGNTYEQYF.

The chain joins TRBV12-3 or TRBV12-4 to TRBJ2-3, with 7 bases matching TRBD1. Losses at the gene ends were 5 bases for V and 3 bases for J; bases not matched to a gene: 8. The length of the CDR3 is 15 residues. In DNA form, the CDR3 reads TGTGCCAGCAGTCCCCAGGACAGGCAAACAGATACGCAGTATTTT. Translating gives CASSPQDRQTDTQYF.

This clonotype was picked up many times. J is TRBJ1-5 and V is TRBV20-1; no definite D call. The CDR3 runs to 14 residues. The germline CDR1 and CDR2 sequences are DFQATT and SNEGSKA (reference sequence). The V end was cut by 7 bases, the J end by 0 bases, with 13 bases between. CDR3 in DNA: TGCAGTGTCTCGGACGGCTTTAGCAATCAGCCCCAGCATTTT. Translated, it gives CSVSDGFSNQPQHF.

This clonotype was counted between two and nine times. The chain recombines TRBV7-9 with TRBJ2-5; TRBD1 might be the D (6 bases). V lost 1 base, J lost 1 base, and 13 bases lay in between. This CDR3 is built from 16 residues. Germline V lookup: CDR1 SEHNR, CDR2 FQNEAQ (reference sequence). Here the CDR3 DNA reads TGTGCCAGCAGCTTAGTTCCCGACAGGCCCCAAGAGACCCAGTACTTC. It codes for CASSLVPDRPQETQYF.

This clonotype was seen a handful of times. The rearrangement links TRBV28 to TRBJ2-2; D call uncertain. This CDR3 has 14 residues. CDR1 and CDR2 (germline): MDHEN, SYDVKM. The ends were cut back, 5 bases at V and 6 bases at J, with 13 bases in the middle. The DNA of the CDR3 is TGTGCCAGCAGTCTACCCTCTTGGGCCGGGGAGCTGTTTTTT. Its protein is CASSLPSWAGELFF.

Only a few counts were recorded for this clonotype. J is TRBJ2-1 and V is TRBV4-3; 10 bases fit TRBD2. The germline CDR1 and CDR2 sequences are LGHNA and YSLEER. The ends lost 0 bases at V and 3 bases at J; junction bases unmatched: 8. The CDR3 is 18 amino acids. The CDR3: CASSQDPGSSGSYNEQFF. The CDR3 DNA is TGCGCCAGCAGCCAAGATCCAGGATCTAGCGGGAGCTACAATGAGCAGTTCTTC.

The CDR3 reads CASSSTQGQPYEQYF. The CDR3 DNA follows: TGCGCCAGCAGCTCCACACAGGGGCAACCCTACGAGCAGTACTTC. This rearrangement joins TRBV5-1 to TRBJ2-7, with TRBD1 identical over 7 bases. V shed 3 bases and J 2 bases; nucleotides not matched to a gene: 8. The V gene's germline CDR1 is SGHRS and CDR2 YFSETQ. The CDR3 length is 15 residues. The full variable domain, rest sourced from reference TRBV5-1 and TRBJ2-7, is KAGVTQTPRYLIKTRGQQVTLSCSPISGHRSVSWYQQTPGQGLQFLFEYFSETQRNKGNFPGRFSGRQFSNSRSEMNVSTLELGDSALYLCASSSTQGQPYEQYFGPGTRLTVT.

This clonotype was counted only a few times. The CDR3 loop reads CSATPTGPGDYGYTF. The CDR3 region has the DNA TGCAGTGCTACCCCTACAGGTCCGGGGGACTATGGCTACACCTTC. This sequence joins TRBV20-1 and TRBJ1-2, with D maybe TRBD1 (5 bases). CDR3 length: 15 residues. Germline V CDR1 and CDR2: DFQATT, SNEGSKA (reference sequence). The V end lost 4 bases, the J end lost 3 bases, and 18 bases lay between the germline ends.

The chain couples TRBV6-5 to TRBJ2-1; the D is unclear. V was shortened by 2 bases and J by 6 bases, with 8 bases between the two germline ends. The CDR3 loop spans 13 amino acids. Germline V gene sequence: CDR1 MNHEY, CDR2 SVGAGI. This CDR3 is CASSYTSVNEQFF. CDR3 in DNA: TGTGCCAGCAGTTACACCAGTGTCAATGAGCAGTTCTTC.

This clonotype has at least ten counts. The chain recombines TRBV20-1 with TRBJ2-1; D is ambiguous. The CDR3 contains 12 residues. Germline V gives CDR1 DFQATT, CDR2 SNEGSKA (reference sequence). Trimming removed 6 bases at V and 6 bases at J, with 12 bases between. The DNA of the CDR3 is TGCAGTGCCGTTCCTAGGGTCAATGAGCAGTTCTTC. As protein: CSAVPRVNEQFF.

In this sample, this clonotype turned up many times. The rearrangement joins TRBV18 to TRBJ2-5; 8 bases are shared with TRBD2. Trimming removed 5 bases from V and 4 bases from J; junction bases left unmatched: 6. The CDR3 sequence is 14 residues long. Germline CDR1 is KGHSH and CDR2 is LQKENI. The CDR3 here is CASSTGLAGETQYF. The DNA of the CDR3 is TGTGCCAGCTCAACCGGACTAGCTGGAGAGACCCAGTACTTC.

This clonotype occurred a few times. V and J are TRBV10-3 and TRBJ2-7; D not certain. Trimming removed 4 bases from V and 3 bases from J, with 10 bases in between. The CDR3 is 13 amino acids. CDR1 and CDR2 from the germline V gene are ENHRY and SYGVKD. The CDR3 nucleotides are TGTGCCATCAGTGGGGGAAAAAACTACGAGCAGTACTTC. It yields the protein CAISGGKNYEQYF.

This chain connects TRBV6-1 to TRBJ2-3; D is possibly TRBD1 or TRBD2 (5 bases each). The CDR3 loop spans 15 amino acids. Between the trimmed V and J ends, which lost 7 bases and 4 bases, there was a span of 18 bases. CDR1 is MNHNS and CDR2 is SASEGT in the germline V gene. This chain's CDR3 is CASTGLGDAADTQYF. CDR3 nucleotides: TGTGCCAGCACTGGTCTTGGGGACGCAGCAGATACGCAGTATTTT.

The chain recombines TRBV20-1 with TRBJ2-6; a possible D gene is TRBD2 (7 bases). The germline V gene encodes CDR1 DFQATT and CDR2 SNEGSKA (reference sequence). CDR3 size: 16 residues. V shed 1 base and J shed 4 bases, with 14 bases lying between them. CDR3 coding DNA: TGCAGTGCTAGAGCCCCGGGGGGCTCAGGGGCCAACGTCCTGACTTTC. Translated, it gives CSARAPGGSGANVLTF.

The chain uses TRBV28 and TRBJ2-3; 11 bases map to TRBD1. The germline gives CDR1 MDHEN, CDR2 SYDVKM. The CDR3 extends over 20 amino acids. V was clipped by 2 bases and J by 3 bases; unmatched bases: 16. The CDR3 region is CASSLIATAKDRGQTDTQYF. Written as DNA, the CDR3 is TGTGCCAGCAGTTTAATTGCCACTGCCAAGGACAGGGGGCAAACAGATACGCAGTATTTT. Complete variable domain (other parts from reference TRBV28 and TRBJ2-3): DVKVTQSSRYLVKRTGEKVFLECVQDMDHENMFWYRQDPGLGLRLIYFSYDVKMKEKGDIPEGYSVSREKKERFSLILESASTNQTSMYLCASSLIATAKDRGQTDTQYFGPGTRLTVL.

Many counts were recorded for this clonotype. This chain connects TRBV7-2 to TRBJ2-7; D might be TRBD2 (7 bases). Germline CDR1 reads SGHTA; CDR2 reads FQGNSA. V was shortened by 0 bases and J by 7 bases, with 16 bases between the two germline ends. The CDR3 contains 15 residues. The CDR3 DNA sequence: TGTGCCAGCAGCTTAGCGGTAGGGGGGGGGTATGAGCAGTACTTC. Translating it yields CASSLAVGGGYEQYF.

In this sample, this clonotype turned up many times. The CDR3 DNA sequence: TGCGCCAGCAGCCAGATCAGGGAACCCTCCTACGAGCAGTACTTC. Amino acids: CASSQIREPSYEQYF. The gene calls are TRBV4-3 and TRBJ2-7; maybe TRBD1 (5 bases). CDR3 length: 15 amino acids. V lost 3 bases and J 0 bases, leaving 12 bases between the germline ends. In germline, CDR1 is LGHNA, CDR2 YSLEER.

This clonotype was counted only a few times. CDR3 DNA sequence: TGCAGTGCTAGCGAAATGGGCAGCGGTCTCTACAATGAGCAGTTCTTC. This gives the protein CSASEMGSGLYNEQFF. The V call is TRBV20-1, the J call TRBJ2-1; the D gene is possibly TRBD2 (5 bases). CDR3 length: 16 amino acids. V lost 3 bases, J lost 3 bases, and 18 bases lay in between. Germline lookup yields CDR1 DFQATT and CDR2 SNEGSKA (reference sequence).

The chain links TRBV6-1 to TRBJ1-2; 7 bases are shared with TRBD1. Germline assignment: CDR1 MNHNS and CDR2 SASEGT. The CDR3 extends over 13 amino acids. J lost 5 bases, V lost 4 bases, and 4 bases had no gene match. Here the CDR3 DNA reads TGTGCCAGCAGTGTTGGGACAGCTTATGGCTACACCTTC. Protein sequence: CASSVGTAYGYTF.

The chain is built from TRBV29-1 and TRBJ2-3, with TRBD2 matching over 7 bases. Germline V lookup: CDR1 SQVTM, CDR2 ANQGSEA. V shed 6 bases, J shed 0 bases, and the junction held 6 bases outside the gene matches. CDR3 length: 14 residues. The CDR3 nucleotides are TGCAGCGTGGAGCGGGAATCTAGCACAGATACGCAGTATTTT. It translates to CSVERESSTDTQYF.